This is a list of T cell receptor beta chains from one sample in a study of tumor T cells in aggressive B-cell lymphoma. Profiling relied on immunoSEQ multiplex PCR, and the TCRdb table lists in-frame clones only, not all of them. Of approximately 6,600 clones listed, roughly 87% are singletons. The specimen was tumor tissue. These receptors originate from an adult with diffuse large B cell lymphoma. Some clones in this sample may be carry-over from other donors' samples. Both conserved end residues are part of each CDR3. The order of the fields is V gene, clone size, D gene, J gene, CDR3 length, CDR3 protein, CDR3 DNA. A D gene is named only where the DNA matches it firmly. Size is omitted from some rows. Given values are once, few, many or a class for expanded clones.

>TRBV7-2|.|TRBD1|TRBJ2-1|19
CASSLAGTGGYKGYNEQFF
TGTGCCAGCAGCTTAGCGGGGACAGGGGGTTATAAAGGCTACAATGAGCAGTTCTTC
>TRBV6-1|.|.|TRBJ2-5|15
CASSERPVRPEAQYF
TGTGCCAGCAGTGAACGGCCAGTACGCCCGGAGGCCCAGTACTTC
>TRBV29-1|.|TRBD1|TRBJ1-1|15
CSVVGRDRVNTEAFF
TGCAGCGTTGTAGGCCGGGACAGGGTTAACACTGAAGCTTTCTTT
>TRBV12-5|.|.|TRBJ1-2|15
CASGLLWGVNYGYTF
TGTGCTAGTGGTTTGCTTTGGGGGGTCAACTATGGCTACACCTTC
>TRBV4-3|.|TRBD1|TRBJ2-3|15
CASSQDRLSTDTQYF
TGCGCCAGCAGCCAGGACAGGCTCAGCACAGATACGCAGTATTTT
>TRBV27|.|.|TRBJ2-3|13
CASSFSGADTQYF
TGTGCCAGCAGTTTTTCCGGGGCAGATACGCAGTATTTT
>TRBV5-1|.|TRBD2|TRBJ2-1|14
CASSLLAGENEQFF
TGCGCCAGCAGCTTACTAGCGGGAGAAAATGAGCAGTTCTTC
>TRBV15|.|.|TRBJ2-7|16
CATSSYDSLSSYEQYF
TGTGCCACCAGCAGCTATGACAGCTTAAGCTCCTACGAGCAGTACTTC
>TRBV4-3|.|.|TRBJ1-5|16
CASSQEITGSNQPQHF
TGCGCCAGCAGCCAAGAGATAACAGGGAGCAATCAGCCCCAGCATTTT
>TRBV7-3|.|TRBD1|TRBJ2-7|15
CASSLKTGERYEQYF
TGTGCCAGCAGCTTAAAGACAGGGGAGAGGTACGAGCAGTACTTC
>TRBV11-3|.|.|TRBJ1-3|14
CASSLAGAGNTIYF
TGTGCCAGCAGCTTAGCAGGGGCTGGAAACACTATATATTTT
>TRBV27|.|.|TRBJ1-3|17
CASSPSPRRGGGNTIYF
TGTGCCAGCAGTCCCTCCCCGAGGAGGGGGGGAGGAAACACCATATATTTT
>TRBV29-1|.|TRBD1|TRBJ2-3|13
CSDIQGLADTQYF
TGCAGCGACATACAGGGGCTCGCAGATACGCAGTATTTT
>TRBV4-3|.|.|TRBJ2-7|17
CASSQEASYRAPDEQYF
TGCGCCAGCAGCCAAGAGGCGAGCTACAGGGCCCCTGACGAGCAGTACTTC
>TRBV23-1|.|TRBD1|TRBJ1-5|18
CASSQWGRGPGSNQPQHF
TGCGCCAGCAGTCAATGGGGCAGGGGGCCGGGAAGCAATCAGCCCCAGCATTTT
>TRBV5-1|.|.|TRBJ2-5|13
CASSFGGLETQYF
TGCGCCAGCAGTTTTGGAGGATTGGAGACCCAGTACTTC
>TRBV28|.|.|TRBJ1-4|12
CASSPGTEKLFF
TGTGCCAGCAGTCCGGGGACAGAAAAACTGTTTTTT
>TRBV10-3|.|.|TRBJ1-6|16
CAISEEPGQLSSPLHF
TGTGCCATCAGTGAGGAACCGGGACAATTGAGTTCACCCCTCCACTTT
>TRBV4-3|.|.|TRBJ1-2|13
CASSQDDSYGYTF
TGCGCCAGCAGCCAAGATGACAGCTATGGCTACACCTTC
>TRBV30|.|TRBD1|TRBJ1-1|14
CAWNRQGLNTEAFF
TGTGCCTGGAACCGACAGGGATTGAACACTGAAGCTTTCTTT
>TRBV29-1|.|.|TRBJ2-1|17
CSVPPGGGTLRRGEQFF
TGCAGCGTTCCCCCGGGCGGGGGCACCCTTCGGAGGGGTGAGCAGTTCTTC
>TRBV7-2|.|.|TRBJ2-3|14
CASSVLFSTDTQYF
TGTGCCAGCAGCGTCCTCTTTAGCACAGATACGCAGTATTTT
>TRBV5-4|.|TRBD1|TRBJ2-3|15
CASSAGQGGTDTQYF
TGTGCCAGCAGCGCTGGACAGGGTGGCACAGATACGCAGTATTTT
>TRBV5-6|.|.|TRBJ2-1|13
CASSLPLVNEQFF
TGTGCCAGCAGCCTCCCTCTAGTCAATGAGCAGTTCTTC
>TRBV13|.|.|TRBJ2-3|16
CASSLIYPEGGDTQYF
TGTGCCAGCAGCCTAATCTACCCCGAAGGGGGAGATACGCAGTATTTT
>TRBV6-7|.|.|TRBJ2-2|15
CAIPVRGVEAGELFF
TGTGCCATCCCAGTCAGGGGGGTTGAGGCCGGGGAGCTGTTTTTT
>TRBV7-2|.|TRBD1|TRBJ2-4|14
CASSPRQGQNIQYF
TGTGCCAGCAGCCCGCGACAGGGGCAAAACATTCAGTACTTC
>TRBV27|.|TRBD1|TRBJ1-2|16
CASSLTGQGIYYGYTF
TGTGCCAGCAGTCTTACGGGACAGGGTATCTACTATGGCTACACCTTC
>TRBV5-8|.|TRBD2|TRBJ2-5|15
CASSFSGGALETQYF
TGTGCCAGCAGCTTTTCCGGGGGGGCATTGGAGACCCAGTACTTC
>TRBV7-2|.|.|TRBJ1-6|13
CASKTMEGNPLHF
TGTGCCAGCAAGACAATGGAGGGCAATCCCCTCCACTTT
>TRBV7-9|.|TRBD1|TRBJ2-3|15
CASRDRGRATDTQYF
TGTGCCAGCAGGGACAGGGGGCGCGCCACAGATACGCAGTATTTT
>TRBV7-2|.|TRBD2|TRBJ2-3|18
CASSRTSGGYQGRDTQYF
TGTGCCAGCAGTCGCACTAGCGGGGGGTACCAGGGGAGAGATACGCAGTATTTT
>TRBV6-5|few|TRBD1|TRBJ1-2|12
CASTGTGGGYTF
TGTGCCAGCACAGGGACAGGGGGCGGCTACACCTTC
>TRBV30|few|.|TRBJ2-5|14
CAWSVQGNKETQYF
TGTGCCTGGAGTGTACAGGGAAATAAAGAGACCCAGTACTTC
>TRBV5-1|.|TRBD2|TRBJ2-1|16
CASSATTSGGYNEQFF
TGCGCCAGCAGCGCTACGACTAGCGGGGGATACAATGAGCAGTTCTTC
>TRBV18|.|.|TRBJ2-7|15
CASSPQGEGSYEQYF
TGTGCCAGCTCACCACAGGGGGAGGGCTCCTACGAGCAGTACTTC
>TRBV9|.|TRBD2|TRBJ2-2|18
CASSPTSGGATNTGELFF
TGTGCCAGCAGCCCGACTAGCGGGGGGGCAACCAACACCGGGGAGCTGTTTTTT
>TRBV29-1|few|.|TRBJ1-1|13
CSVSGQYNTEAFF
TGCAGCGTGAGTGGACAGTATAACACTGAAGCTTTCTTT
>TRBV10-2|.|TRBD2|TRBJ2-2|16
CASDRTSGSSGGELFF
TGCGCCAGCGATAGGACTAGCGGGAGCTCCGGCGGGGAGCTGTTTTTT
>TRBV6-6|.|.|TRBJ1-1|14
CASRSLGQNTEAFF
TGTGCCAGCAGGTCCCTCGGACAGAACACTGAAGCTTTCTTT
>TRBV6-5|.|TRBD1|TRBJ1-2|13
CASSYSGTAGYTF
TGTGCCAGCAGTTACTCCGGGACAGCCGGCTACACCTTC